These T cell receptor beta chains were read from a single sample in a study of OX40 agonist ivuxolimab in advanced cancers. Data came from immunoSEQ multiplex PCR; TCRdb stores just in-frame clones and leaves some out. The sample consists of approximately 68,000 clones, about 90% of them appearing once. The sequences come from CD4+ or CD8+ T cells sorted from blood, collected in a trial of the OX40 agonist ivuxolimab. Receptors were obtained from an adult with an advanced solid tumor such as melanoma, head and neck, liver or kidney cancer. The CDR3 runs from the conserved cysteine through the conserved F or W. The D gene is left open where the match is weak. Clone size is stated in some rows and not others, as once, few, many or a class when expanded.

v_gene	j_gene	d_gene	abundance	CDR3aa	CDR3nt
TRBV6-5	TRBJ1-1	NA	NA	CASSEGGLTEAFF	TGTGCCAGCAGTGAAGGGGGGCTCACTGAAGCTTTCTTT
TRBV7-7	TRBJ2-5	NA	NA	CASSLHRGQETQYF	TGTGCTAGCAGCCTTCATCGCGGCCAAGAGACCCAGTACTTC
TRBV2	TRBJ2-5	TRBD1	NA	CASSEDRQETQYF	TGTGCCAGCAGCGAGGACAGGCAAGAGACCCAGTACTTC
TRBV6-6	TRBJ1-2	NA	NA	CASSYGENGYTF	TGTGCCAGCAGTTACGGGGAAAACGGCTACACCTTC
TRBV9	TRBJ1-2	TRBD1	NA	CASSPSGDRGLGYTF	TGTGCCAGCAGTCCCTCGGGGGACAGGGGGCTTGGCTACACCTTC
TRBV14	TRBJ2-2	NA	NA	CASSHWSTGELFF	TGTGCCAGCAGCCATTGGAGCACCGGGGAGCTGTTTTTT
TRBV29-1	TRBJ2-1	TRBD2	NA	CSVEGLAGSTYNEQFF	TGCAGCGTTGAGGGACTAGCGGGATCCACCTACAATGAGCAGTTCTTC
TRBV30	TRBJ2-7	NA	NA	CAVWEASYEQYF	TGTGCTGTTTGGGAGGCCTCCTACGAGCAGTACTTC
TRBV19	TRBJ2-3	NA	once	CASGQGGIRTDTQYF	TGTGCCAGTGGTCAAGGGGGGATTCGGACAGATACGCAGTATTTT
TRBV28	TRBJ2-1	NA	NA	CASSLPGSSYNEQFF	TGTGCCAGCAGCCTCCCTGGGAGCTCCTACAATGAGCAGTTCTTC